What follows is one TCR beta chain and its context. The target antigen is unknown. This sample was taken from a study of cytomegalovirus exposure and HLA in healthy donors. V dropped 2 bases and J dropped 3; count of bases not matched to a gene: 7. Germline CDR1 reads LGHNA; CDR2 reads YNFKEQ. This CDR3 region has 16 residues. Study-wide results and limits: An analysis was carried out later, and it reportedly showed fewer N-insertions in an Asian-associated ancestry cluster than the approximately 670-donor mean.

It was with 60 Vbeta and 13 Jbeta primers that the PCR ran. Only in-frame clones appear in the TCRdb table, and some are missing; sequencing was by immunoSEQ multiplex PCR. The profile shows tens of thousands of clones, over 65% of them singletons. V and J are TRBV4-2 and TRBJ2-1, with 7 bases that match TRBD1. The sequence was obtained from a man aged 40-55 years in good health and CMV-seropositive. Sequencing was performed on PBMCs. The CDR3 DNA follows: TGTGCCAGCAGCCAACCCACAGGGGACAGCTACAATGAGCAGTTCTTC. It yields the protein CASSQPTGDSYNEQFF.